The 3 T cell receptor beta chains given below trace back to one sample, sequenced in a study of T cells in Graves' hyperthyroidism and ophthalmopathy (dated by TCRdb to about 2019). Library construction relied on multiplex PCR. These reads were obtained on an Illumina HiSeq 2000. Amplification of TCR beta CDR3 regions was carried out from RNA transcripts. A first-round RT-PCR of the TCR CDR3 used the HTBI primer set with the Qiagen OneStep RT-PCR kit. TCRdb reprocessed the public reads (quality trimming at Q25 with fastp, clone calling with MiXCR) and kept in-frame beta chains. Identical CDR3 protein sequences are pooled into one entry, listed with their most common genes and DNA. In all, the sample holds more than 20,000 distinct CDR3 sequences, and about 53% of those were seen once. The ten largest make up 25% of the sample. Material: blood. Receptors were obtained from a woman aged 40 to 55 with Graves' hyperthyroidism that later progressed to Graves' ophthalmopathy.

CDR3 residues: CASSIGRANQPQHF. For the CDR3, the DNA is TGTGCCAGTAGTATTGGCAGGGCCAATCAGCCCCAGCATTTT. The chain carries TRBV19 and TRBJ1-5; D perhaps matches TRBD1 (5 bases). The V end was cut by 3 bases, the J end by 3 bases, with 9 bases between. Per the germline V gene, CDR1 is LNHDA and CDR2 is SQIVND (reference sequence). CDR3 length: 14 amino acids.

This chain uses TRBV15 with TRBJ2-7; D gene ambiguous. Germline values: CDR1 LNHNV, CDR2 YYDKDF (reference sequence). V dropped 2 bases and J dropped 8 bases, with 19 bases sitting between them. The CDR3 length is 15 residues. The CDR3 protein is CATSRIKTAGYKQYF. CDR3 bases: TGTGCCACCAGCAGAATAAAGACGGCAGGCTATAAGCAGTACTTC.

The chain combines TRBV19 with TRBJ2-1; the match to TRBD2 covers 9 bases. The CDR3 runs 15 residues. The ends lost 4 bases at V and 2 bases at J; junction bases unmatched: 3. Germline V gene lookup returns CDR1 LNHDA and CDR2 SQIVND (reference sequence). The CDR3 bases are TGTGCCAGTAGTAAATTAGCGGGAGCCTACAATGAGCAGTTCTTC. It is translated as CASSKLAGAYNEQFF.